Each of the 24 T cell receptor beta chains below was sequenced from the same sample in a study of blood T cell repertoires in COVID-19. Method: immunoSEQ multiplex PCR; TCRdb's copy keeps in-frame clones and lacks some. The sample contains fewer than 150,000 clones, approximately 80% of which appear only once. Material for sequencing was peripheral blood. The receptors were sampled from an elderly woman in a cohort sampled during active or convalescent COVID-19.

The gene calls are TRBV10-2 and TRBJ1-1; 7 bases are shared with TRBD1. Trimming at V came to 8 bases and at J to 0 bases, leaving 6 bases not matched to a gene. The CDR3 sequence is 14 residues long. Germline CDR1 reads WSHSY; CDR2 reads SAAADI. The CDR3 nucleotides are TGCGCCAGCGCCCCCGGGACAGTGAACACTGAAGCTTTCTTT. It translates to CASAPGTVNTEAFF.

The chain recombines TRBV4-1 with TRBJ1-1; no definite D call. With 3 bases removed from V and 0 bases from J, the gap between germline ends came to 8 bases. CDR1 is MGHRA and CDR2 is YSYEKL in the germline V gene. This CDR3 has 14 residues. CDR3 amino acids: CASSHGFMNTEAFF. The CDR3 nucleotides read TGCGCCAGCAGCCACGGGTTTATGAACACTGAAGCTTTCTTT.

The genes are TRBV6-5 and TRBJ1-2; no definite D call. The germline gives CDR1 MNHEY, CDR2 SVGAGI. This CDR3 is 13 amino acids long. The V and J ends lost 7 bases and 4 bases respectively, with 13 bases between them. CDR3 coding DNA: TGTGCCAGCATCGGGCGGGGATCCTATGGCTACACCTTC. This encodes CASIGRGSYGYTF.

The chain carries TRBV5-4 and TRBJ2-2; the match to TRBD2 covers 7 bases. The CDR3 has 14 amino acids. The J segment lost 6 bases and the V segment lost 3 bases, leaving 5 bases of the junction unmatched. Germline V gives CDR1 SGHNT, CDR2 YYREEE (reference sequence). The CDR3 DNA follows: TGTGCCAGCAGCTCGCGGGGGTACCCCGGGGAGCTGTTTTTT. Translating gives CASSSRGYPGELFF.

To note about this clone: In this CDR3 the conserved last residue, phenylalanine or tryptophan, is missing, so a read error is likely. It is unclear where the CDR3 begins or ends on the DNA, so no DNA is shown, and the CDR3 is as TCRdb lists it. The gene calls are TRBV15 and TRBJ2-3; TRBD2 is the table's D call, not checked against the DNA. Germline lookup yields CDR1 LNHNV and CDR2 YYDKDF (reference sequence). Counting both end residues, the CDR3 totals 12 amino acids. Here the CDR3 reads CATSRDASGAVL.

The genes are TRBV6-4 and TRBJ1-2; 10 bases match TRBD1. Trimming took 3 bases from V and 4 from J; bases not matched to a gene: 11. Germline loops: CDR1 MRHNA, CDR2 SNTAGT. The CDR3 is 17 residues long. CDR3 sequence: CASSDSTGGSVFYGYTF. CDR3 nucleotides: TGTGCCAGCAGTGATTCGACAGGGGGCAGTGTATTCTATGGCTACACCTTC.

V is TRBV7-2 and J is TRBJ1-5; D is undetermined. The germline V and J ends were trimmed by 0 bases and 1 base, with 10 bases remaining between them. Germline V gene sequence: CDR1 SGHTA, CDR2 FQGNSA. CDR3 size: 16 residues. In DNA form, the CDR3 reads TGTGCCAGCAGCTTAGCGCTACCGGGGAGCAATCAGCCCCAGCATTTT. Translating it yields CASSLALPGSNQPQHF.

This clone was seen only a few times. This chain connects TRBV2 to TRBJ1-2; the D gene is possibly TRBD1 (5 bases). CDR3 length: 13 residues. The V gene lost 6 bases and the J gene lost 4 bases, with 12 bases spanning the gap. Germline V gene data show CDR1 as SNHLY and CDR2 as FYNNEI. The CDR3 here is CASSEQVLYGYTF. CDR3 DNA: TGTGCCAGCAGCGAACAGGTCCTCTATGGCTACACCTTC.

This chain uses TRBV7-2 with TRBJ2-5, with 9 nucleotides matching TRBD2. This CDR3 spans 16 amino acids. V shed 4 bases and J 1 base; nucleotides not matched to a gene: 7. In germline, CDR1 is SGHTA, CDR2 FQGNSA. The CDR3: CASSSGNSGGQETQYF. In DNA, the CDR3 is TGTGCCAGCAGCTCGGGAAATAGCGGGGGCCAAGAGACCCAGTACTTC.

The V gene is TRBV5-4, the J gene TRBJ2-3, with TRBD2 matching over 10 bases. Trimming took 1 base from V and 5 from J; bases not matched to a gene: 13. The CDR3 consists of 18 residues. The V gene's germline CDR1 is SGHNT and CDR2 YYREEE (reference sequence). Here the CDR3 reads CASSLRASGGLGRDTQYF. The CDR3 DNA reads TGTGCCAGCAGCTTGAGGGCTAGCGGGGGCCTAGGGAGAGATACGCAGTATTTT.

This clone was detected only once. The V gene is TRBV7-3, the J gene TRBJ2-1, with 10 bases fitting TRBD1. Germline values: CDR1 SGHTA, CDR2 FQGTGA. The length of the CDR3 is 16 residues. The ends lost 5 bases at V and 3 bases at J; junction bases unmatched: 7. CDR3: CASSKGQGRGYNEQFF. CDR3 in DNA: TGTGCCAGCAGCAAGGGACAGGGGAGAGGCTACAATGAGCAGTTCTTC.

The chain joins TRBV30 to TRBJ1-2; D ambiguous. The CDR3 totals 16 residues. Germline-derived CDR1 and CDR2 are GTSNPN and SVGIG (reference sequence). Trimming pared 4 bases from V and 5 bases from J, leaving 23 bases between. In nucleotides, the CDR3 is TGTGCCTGGATTCCCGAGGCGGGCCGCTTGGTTTATGGCTACACCTTC. Residues: CAWIPEAGRLVYGYTF. The complete variable domain, with remaining parts taken from reference TRBV30 and TRBJ1-2, reads SQTIHQWPATLVQPVGSPLSLECTVEGTSNPNLYWYRQAAGRGLQLLFYSVGIGQISSEVPQNLSASRPQDRQFILSSKKLLLSDSGFYLCAWIPEAGRLVYGYTFGSGTRLTVV.

This clone was counted once. This chain links TRBV6-4 with TRBJ1-1; TRBD1 is a possible D gene (5 bases). Germline V gene data show CDR1 as MRHNA and CDR2 as SNTAGT. The V end was cut by 6 bases, the J end by 3 bases, with 8 bases between. CDR3 size: 12 residues. CDR3 DNA sequence: TGTGCCAGCAGGCCGGGGGACACTGAAGCTTTCTTT. Residues: CASRPGDTEAFF.

J is TRBJ1-4 and V is TRBV28; 9 bases are shared with TRBD1. This CDR3 is 18 amino acids long. CDR1 and CDR2 from the germline V gene are MDHEN and SYDVKM. V gave up 6 bases and J gave up 7 bases; unmatched junction bases: 18. The CDR3 here is CASSWAQGAAAMIEKLFF. The DNA of the CDR3 is TGTGCCAGCAGCTGGGCACAGGGGGCAGCGGCGATGATTGAAAAACTGTTTTTT.

This sequence joins TRBV24-1 and TRBJ2-3; 9 nucleotides agree with TRBD2. Germline values: CDR1 KGHDR, CDR2 SFDVKD. V was pared by 4 bases and J by 3 bases, with 7 bases of the junction left unmatched. The CDR3 has 16 amino acids. The CDR3 DNA is TGTGCCACCAGTGACTCCCCAGCGGGGGGTACAGATACGCAGTATTTT. The encoded protein is CATSDSPAGGTDTQYF.

The chain couples TRBV5-5 to TRBJ2-7; 8 positions agree with TRBD1. Germline CDR1 reads SGHKS; CDR2 reads YYEKEE (reference sequence). V lost 4 bases, J lost 6 bases, and 6 bases stayed unmatched. The CDR3 extends over 13 amino acids. DNA for the CDR3: TGTGCCAGCAGCCCCACAGGGGGGAGCGAGCAGTACGTC. Translated, it gives CASSPTGGSEQYV.

V usage is TRBV30 and J usage is TRBJ2-3, with no clear D. CDR1 and CDR2 (germline): GTSNPN, SVGIG (reference sequence). This CDR3 comprises 13 residues. The V end was cut by 3 bases, the J end by 0 bases, with 7 bases between. The CDR3, as DNA: TGTGCCTGGAGGTGGCCCAGCACAGATACGCAGTATTTT. Translated, it gives CAWRWPSTDTQYF.

DNA of the CDR3: TGTGCCAGCAGTTCCGGGACAGTGAGCAATGAGCAGTTCTTC. Translating it yields CASSSGTVSNEQFF. The chain is built from TRBV6-5 and TRBJ2-1; 7 bases map to TRBD1. Germline CDR1 is MNHEY and CDR2 is SVGAGI. This CDR3 has 14 amino acids. V dropped 4 bases and J dropped 6; count of bases not matched to a gene: 6.

The J gene is TRBJ2-3, the V gene TRBV20-1; perhaps TRBD2 as D (5 bases). This CDR3 comprises 11 residues. Deletions cut 6 bases from V and 5 bases from J, with 9 bases between. Germline V gene sequence: CDR1 DFQATT, CDR2 SNEGSKA (reference sequence). CDR3 sequence reads: CSAPGLDTQYF. The CDR3 bases are TGCAGTGCCCCGGGGTTAGATACGCAGTATTTT.

The chain links TRBV24-1 to TRBJ1-2; TRBD1 is a possible D gene (6 bases). This CDR3 contains 13 residues. Trimming took off 3 bases at V and 3 bases at J, with 7 bases between the two ends. In germline, CDR1 is KGHDR, CDR2 SFDVKD. The CDR3: CATSDGGDYGYTF. In nucleotides, the CDR3 is TGTGCCACCAGTGATGGGGGCGACTATGGCTACACCTTC.

The genes are TRBV5-1 and TRBJ1-1, with TRBD1 identical over 10 bases. This CDR3 contains 17 residues. The V gene's germline CDR1 is SGHRS and CDR2 YFSETQ. V trimming: 4 bases; J trimming: 3 bases; junction bases outside the gene matches: 12. The CDR3 protein is CASSGRTGGRRDTEAFF. The CDR3 DNA is TGCGCCAGCAGCGGGCGGACAGGGGGAAGGAGGGACACTGAAGCTTTCTTT.

This chain joins TRBV4-2 and TRBJ2-5; 7 nucleotides line up with TRBD2. The trim removed 3 bases at V and 2 bases at J, leaving 9 bases unmatched. The CDR3 consists of 16 residues. The germline V gene has CDR1 LGHNA and CDR2 YNFKEQ. The CDR3 nucleotides are TGTGCCAGCAGCCACTCTGTGCGGGGGACTCAAGAGACCCAGTACTTC. The encoded protein is CASSHSVRGTQETQYF.

The rearrangement uses TRBV2 and TRBJ2-1, with TRBD2 identical over 8 bases. V was clipped by 10 bases and J by 4 bases; unmatched bases: 9. Germline-derived CDR1 and CDR2 are SNHLY and FYNNEI. The CDR3 is made up of 14 amino acids. The CDR3 DNA reads as TGTGCCACCAGCGGGACTAGACGTTACAATGAGCAGTTCTTC. Its protein is CATSGTRRYNEQFF.

V usage is TRBV7-9 and J usage is TRBJ1-1; a possible D gene is TRBD1 (5 bases). CDR1 is SEHNR, CDR2 FQNEAQ, per germline (reference sequence). This CDR3 spans 14 amino acids. Trimming pared 5 bases from V and 8 bases from J, leaving 18 bases between. CDR3 protein: CASSPTVLRTEAFF. The CDR3 coding sequence is TGTGCCAGCAGCCCGACAGTATTGCGGACCGAAGCTTTCTTT.